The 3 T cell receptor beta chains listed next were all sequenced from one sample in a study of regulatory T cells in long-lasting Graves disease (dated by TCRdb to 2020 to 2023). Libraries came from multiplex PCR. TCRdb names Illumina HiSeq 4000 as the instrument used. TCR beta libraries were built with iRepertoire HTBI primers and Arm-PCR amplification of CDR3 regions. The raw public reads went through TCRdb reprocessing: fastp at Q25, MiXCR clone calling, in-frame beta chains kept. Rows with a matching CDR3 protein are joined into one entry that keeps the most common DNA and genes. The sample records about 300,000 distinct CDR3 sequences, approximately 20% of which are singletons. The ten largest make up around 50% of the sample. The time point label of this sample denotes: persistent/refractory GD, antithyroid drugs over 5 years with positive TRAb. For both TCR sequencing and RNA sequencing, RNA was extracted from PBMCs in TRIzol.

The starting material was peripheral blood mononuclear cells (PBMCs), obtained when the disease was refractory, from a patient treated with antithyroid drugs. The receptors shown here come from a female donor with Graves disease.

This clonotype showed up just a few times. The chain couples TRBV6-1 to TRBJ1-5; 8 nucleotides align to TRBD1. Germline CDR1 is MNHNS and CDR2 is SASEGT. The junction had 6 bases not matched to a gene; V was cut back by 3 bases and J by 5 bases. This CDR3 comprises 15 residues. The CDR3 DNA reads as TGTGCCAGCAGTGATGACAGGGGAGCTCATCAGCCCCAGCATTTT. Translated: CASSDDRGAHQPQHF.

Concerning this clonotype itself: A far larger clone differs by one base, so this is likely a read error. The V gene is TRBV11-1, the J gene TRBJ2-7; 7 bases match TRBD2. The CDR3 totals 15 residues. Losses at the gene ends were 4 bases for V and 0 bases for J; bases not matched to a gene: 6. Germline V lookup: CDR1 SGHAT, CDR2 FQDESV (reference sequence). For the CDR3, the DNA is TGTGCCAGCAGCTCCCCAGCGGGGCCCTCCTACGAGCAGTACTTC. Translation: CASSSPAGPSYEQYF. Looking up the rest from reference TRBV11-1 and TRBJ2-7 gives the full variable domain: EAEVAQSPRYKITEKSQAVAFWCDPISGHATLYWYRQILGQGPELLVQFQDESVVDDSQLPKDRFSAERLKGVDSTLKIQPAELGDSAMYLCASSSPAGPSYEQYFGPGTRLTVT.

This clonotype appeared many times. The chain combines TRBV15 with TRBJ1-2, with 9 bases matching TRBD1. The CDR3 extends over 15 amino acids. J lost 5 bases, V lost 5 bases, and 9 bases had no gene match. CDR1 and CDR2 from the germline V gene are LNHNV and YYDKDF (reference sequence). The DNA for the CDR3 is TGTGCCACCAGCGGACCCGGGACAGGGCTTTATGGCTACACCTTC. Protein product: CATSGPGTGLYGYTF.